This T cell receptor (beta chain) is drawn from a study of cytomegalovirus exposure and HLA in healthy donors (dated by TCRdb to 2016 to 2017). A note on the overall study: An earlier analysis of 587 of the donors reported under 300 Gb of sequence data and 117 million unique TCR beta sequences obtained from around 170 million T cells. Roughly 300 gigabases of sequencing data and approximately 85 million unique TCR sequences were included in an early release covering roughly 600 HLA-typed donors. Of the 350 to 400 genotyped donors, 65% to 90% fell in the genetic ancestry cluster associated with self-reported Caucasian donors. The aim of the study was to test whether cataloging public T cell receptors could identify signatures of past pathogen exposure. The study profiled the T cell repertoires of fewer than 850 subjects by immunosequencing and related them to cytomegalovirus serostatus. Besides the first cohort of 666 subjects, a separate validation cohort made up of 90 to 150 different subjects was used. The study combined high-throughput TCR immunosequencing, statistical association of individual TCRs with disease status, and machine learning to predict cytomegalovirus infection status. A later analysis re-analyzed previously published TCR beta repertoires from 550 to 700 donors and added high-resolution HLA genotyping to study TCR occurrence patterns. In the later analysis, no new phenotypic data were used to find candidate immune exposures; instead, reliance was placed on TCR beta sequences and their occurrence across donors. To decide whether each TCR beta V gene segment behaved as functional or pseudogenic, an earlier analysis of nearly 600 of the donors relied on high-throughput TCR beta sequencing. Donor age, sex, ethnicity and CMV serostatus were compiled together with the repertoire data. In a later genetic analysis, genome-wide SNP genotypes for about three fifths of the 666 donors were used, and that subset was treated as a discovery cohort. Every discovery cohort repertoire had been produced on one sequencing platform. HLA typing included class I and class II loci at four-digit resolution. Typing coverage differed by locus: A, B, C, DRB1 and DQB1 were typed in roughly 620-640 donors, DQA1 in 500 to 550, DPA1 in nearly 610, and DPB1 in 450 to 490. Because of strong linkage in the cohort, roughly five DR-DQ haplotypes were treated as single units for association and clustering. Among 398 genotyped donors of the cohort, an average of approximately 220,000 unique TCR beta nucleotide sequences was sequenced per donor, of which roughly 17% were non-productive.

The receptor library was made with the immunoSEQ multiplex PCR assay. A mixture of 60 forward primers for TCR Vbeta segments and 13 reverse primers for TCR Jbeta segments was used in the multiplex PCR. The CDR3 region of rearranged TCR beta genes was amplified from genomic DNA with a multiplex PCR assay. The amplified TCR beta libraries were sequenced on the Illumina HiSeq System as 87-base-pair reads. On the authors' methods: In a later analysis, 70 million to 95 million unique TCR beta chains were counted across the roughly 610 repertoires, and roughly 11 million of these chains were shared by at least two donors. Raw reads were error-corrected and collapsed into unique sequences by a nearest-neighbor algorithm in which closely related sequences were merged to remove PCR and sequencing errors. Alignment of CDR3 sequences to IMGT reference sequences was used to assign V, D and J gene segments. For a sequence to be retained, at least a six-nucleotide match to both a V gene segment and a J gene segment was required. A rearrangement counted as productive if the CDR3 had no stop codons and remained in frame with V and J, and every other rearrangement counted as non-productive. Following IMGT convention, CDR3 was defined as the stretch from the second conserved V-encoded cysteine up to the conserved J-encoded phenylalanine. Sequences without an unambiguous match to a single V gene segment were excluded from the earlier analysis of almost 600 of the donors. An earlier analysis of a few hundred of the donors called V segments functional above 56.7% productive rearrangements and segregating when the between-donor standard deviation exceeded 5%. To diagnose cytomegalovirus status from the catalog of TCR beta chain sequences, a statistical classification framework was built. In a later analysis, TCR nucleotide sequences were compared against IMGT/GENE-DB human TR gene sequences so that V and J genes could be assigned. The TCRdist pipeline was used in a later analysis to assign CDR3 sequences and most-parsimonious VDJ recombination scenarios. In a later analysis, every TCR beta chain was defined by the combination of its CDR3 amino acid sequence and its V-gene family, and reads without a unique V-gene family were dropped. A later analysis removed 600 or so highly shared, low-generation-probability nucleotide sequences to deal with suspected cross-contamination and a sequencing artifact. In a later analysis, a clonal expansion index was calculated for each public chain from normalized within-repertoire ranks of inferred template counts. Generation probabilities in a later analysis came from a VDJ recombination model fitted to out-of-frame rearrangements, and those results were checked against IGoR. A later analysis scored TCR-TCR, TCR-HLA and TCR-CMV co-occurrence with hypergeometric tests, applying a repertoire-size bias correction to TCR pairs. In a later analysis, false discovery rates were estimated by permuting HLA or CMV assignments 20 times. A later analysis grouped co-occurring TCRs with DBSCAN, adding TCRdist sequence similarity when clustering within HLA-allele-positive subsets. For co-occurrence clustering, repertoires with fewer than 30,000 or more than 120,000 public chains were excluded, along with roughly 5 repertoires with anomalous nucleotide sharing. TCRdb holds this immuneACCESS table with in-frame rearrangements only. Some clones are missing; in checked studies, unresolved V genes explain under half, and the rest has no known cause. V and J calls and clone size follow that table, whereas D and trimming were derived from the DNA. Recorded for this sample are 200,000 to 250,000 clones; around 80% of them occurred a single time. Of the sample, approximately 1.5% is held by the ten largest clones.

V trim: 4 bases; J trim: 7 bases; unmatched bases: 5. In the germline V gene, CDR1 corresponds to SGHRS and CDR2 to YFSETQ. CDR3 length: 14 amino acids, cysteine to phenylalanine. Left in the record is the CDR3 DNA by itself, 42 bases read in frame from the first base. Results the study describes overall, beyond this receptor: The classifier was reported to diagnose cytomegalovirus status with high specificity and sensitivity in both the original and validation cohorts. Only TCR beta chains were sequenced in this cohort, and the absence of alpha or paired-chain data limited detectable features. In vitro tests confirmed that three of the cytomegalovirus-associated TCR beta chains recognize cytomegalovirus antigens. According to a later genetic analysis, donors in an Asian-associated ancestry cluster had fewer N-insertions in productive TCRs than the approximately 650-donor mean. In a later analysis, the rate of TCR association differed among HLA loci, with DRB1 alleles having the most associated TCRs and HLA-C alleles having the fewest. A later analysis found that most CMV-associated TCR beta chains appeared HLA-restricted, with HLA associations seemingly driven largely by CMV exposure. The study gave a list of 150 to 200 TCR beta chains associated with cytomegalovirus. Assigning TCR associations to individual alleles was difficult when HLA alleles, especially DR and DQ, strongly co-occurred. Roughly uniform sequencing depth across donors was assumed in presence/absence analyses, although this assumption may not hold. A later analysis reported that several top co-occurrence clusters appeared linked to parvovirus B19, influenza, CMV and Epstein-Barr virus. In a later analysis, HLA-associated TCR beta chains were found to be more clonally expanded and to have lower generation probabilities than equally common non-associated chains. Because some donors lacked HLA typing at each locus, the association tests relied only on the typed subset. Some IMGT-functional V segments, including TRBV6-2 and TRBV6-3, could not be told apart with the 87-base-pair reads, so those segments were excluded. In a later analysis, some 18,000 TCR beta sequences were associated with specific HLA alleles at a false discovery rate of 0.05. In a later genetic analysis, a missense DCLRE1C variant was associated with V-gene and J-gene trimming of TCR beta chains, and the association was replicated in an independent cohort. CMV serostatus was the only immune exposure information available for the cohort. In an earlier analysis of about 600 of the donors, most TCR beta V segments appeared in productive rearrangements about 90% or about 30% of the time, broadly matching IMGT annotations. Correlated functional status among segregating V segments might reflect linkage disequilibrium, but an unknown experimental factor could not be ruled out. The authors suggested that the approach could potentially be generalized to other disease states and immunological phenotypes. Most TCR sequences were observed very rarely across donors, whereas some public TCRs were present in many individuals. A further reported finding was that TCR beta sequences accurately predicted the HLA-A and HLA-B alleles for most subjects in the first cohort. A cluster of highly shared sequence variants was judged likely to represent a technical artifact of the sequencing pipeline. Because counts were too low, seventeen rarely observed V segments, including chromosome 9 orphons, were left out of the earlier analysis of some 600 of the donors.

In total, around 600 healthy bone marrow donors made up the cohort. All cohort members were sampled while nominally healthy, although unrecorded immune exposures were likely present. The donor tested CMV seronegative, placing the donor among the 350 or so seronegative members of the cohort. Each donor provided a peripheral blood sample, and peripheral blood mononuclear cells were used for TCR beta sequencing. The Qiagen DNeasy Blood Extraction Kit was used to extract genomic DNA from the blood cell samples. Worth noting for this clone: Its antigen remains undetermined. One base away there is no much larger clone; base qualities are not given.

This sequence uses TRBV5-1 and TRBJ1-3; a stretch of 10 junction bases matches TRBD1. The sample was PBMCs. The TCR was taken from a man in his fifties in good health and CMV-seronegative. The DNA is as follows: TGCGCCAGCAGCCCGCGGACAGGGGGTAACACCATATATTTT. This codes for CASSPRTGGNTIYF.